This record looks at one T cell receptor beta chain sequence and its context. The sample originates from a study of technical replicates of blood from a few donors. Data came from immunoSEQ multiplex PCR; TCRdb stores just in-frame clones and leaves some out. This table holds around 68,000 clones, roughly 91% found once. The TCR originated in a human donor in good health. Some clones in this sample may be carry-over from other donors' samples. Sequencing was performed on T cells isolated from PBMCs.

CDR3 loop: CANGGDYNEQFF. CDR3 in DNA: TGTGCCAACGGGGGGGACTACAATGAGCAGTTCTTC. This chain links TRBV2 with TRBJ2-1; the match to TRBD2 covers 8 bases. Germline CDR1 reads SNHLY; CDR2 reads FYNNEI. The CDR3 extends over 12 amino acids. Trimming at V came to 10 bases and at J to 3 bases, leaving 2 bases not matched to a gene.